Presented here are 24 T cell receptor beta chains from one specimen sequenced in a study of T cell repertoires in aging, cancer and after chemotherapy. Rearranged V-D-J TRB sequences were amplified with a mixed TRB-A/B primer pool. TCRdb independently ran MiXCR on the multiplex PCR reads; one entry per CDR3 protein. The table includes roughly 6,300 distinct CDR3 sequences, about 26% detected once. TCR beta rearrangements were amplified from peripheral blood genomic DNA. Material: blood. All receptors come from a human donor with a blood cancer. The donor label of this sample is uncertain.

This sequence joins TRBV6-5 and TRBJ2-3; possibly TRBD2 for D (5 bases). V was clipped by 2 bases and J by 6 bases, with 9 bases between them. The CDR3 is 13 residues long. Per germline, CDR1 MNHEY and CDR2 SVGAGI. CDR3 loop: CASSYERRDTQYF. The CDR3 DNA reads TGTGCCAGCAGTTACGAGAGGAGGGATACGCAGTATTTT.

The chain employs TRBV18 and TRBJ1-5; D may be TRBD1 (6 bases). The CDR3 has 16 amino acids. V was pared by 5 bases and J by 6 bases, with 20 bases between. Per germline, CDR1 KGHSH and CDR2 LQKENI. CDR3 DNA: TGTGCCAGCTCATCTCGGGCACAGGGACGGCGTCAGCCCCAGCATTTT. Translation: CASSSRAQGRRQPQHF.

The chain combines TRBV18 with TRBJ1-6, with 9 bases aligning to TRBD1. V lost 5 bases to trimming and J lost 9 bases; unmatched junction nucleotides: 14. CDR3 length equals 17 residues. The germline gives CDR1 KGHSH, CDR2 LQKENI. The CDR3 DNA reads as TGTGCCAGCTCATGTCCCGGGACAGGGCCGGACGGTTCACCCCTCCACTTT. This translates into CASSCPGTGPDGSPLHF.

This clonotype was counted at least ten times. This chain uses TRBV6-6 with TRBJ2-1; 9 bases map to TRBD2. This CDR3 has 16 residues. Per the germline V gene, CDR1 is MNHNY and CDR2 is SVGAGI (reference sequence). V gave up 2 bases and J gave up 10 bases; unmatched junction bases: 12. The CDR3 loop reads CASSYSGGGASVEQFF. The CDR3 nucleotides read TGTGCCAGCAGTTACAGTGGCGGGGGGGCGTCGGTCGAGCAGTTCTTC.

The CDR3 nucleotides are TGTGCCAGCAGTCCTATAATAAGGGGAGCCTACAATGAGCAGTTCTTC. Its protein product is CASSPIIRGAYNEQFF. The chain uses TRBV27 and TRBJ2-1, with D perhaps given as TRBD1 or TRBD2 (5 bases each). V gave up 5 bases and J gave up 2 bases, with 16 bases separating them. CDR1 MNHEY and CDR2 SMNVEV come from the germline V gene (reference sequence). There are 16 residues in the CDR3.

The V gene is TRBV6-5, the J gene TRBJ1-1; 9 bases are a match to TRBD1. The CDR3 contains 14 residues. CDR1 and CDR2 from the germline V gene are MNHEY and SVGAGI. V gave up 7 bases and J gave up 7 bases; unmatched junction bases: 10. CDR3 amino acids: CASTEKTGGLEAFF. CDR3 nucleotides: TGTGCCAGCACCGAGAAGACAGGGGGTCTTGAAGCTTTCTTT.

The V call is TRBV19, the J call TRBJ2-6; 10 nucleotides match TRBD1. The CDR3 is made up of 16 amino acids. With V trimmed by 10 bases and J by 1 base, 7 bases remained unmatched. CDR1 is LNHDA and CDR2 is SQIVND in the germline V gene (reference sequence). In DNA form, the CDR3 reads TGTGCCACCCAGACAGGGGGCTTATCTGGGGCCAACGTCCTGACTTTC. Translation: CATQTGGLSGANVLTF.

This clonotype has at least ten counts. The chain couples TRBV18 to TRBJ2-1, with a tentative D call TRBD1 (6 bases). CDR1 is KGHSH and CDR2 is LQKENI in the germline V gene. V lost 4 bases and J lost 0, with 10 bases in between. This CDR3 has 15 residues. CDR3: CASSHQGNSYNEQFF. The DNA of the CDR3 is TGTGCCAGCTCACATCAGGGGAACTCCTACAATGAGCAGTTCTTC.

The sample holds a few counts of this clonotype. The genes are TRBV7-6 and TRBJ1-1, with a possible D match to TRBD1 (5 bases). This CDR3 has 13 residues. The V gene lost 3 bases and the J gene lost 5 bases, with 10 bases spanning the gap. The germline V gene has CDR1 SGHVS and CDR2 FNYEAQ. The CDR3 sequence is CASSLTEGTEAFF. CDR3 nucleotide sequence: TGTGCCAGCAGCTTGACAGAAGGGACTGAAGCTTTCTTT.

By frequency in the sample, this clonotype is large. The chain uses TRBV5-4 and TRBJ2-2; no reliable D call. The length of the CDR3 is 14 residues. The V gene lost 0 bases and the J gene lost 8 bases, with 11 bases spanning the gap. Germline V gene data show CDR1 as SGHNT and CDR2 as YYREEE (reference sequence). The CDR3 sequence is CASSLEAGWGELFF. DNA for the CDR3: TGTGCCAGCAGCTTGGAGGCAGGCTGGGGGGAGCTGTTTTTT.

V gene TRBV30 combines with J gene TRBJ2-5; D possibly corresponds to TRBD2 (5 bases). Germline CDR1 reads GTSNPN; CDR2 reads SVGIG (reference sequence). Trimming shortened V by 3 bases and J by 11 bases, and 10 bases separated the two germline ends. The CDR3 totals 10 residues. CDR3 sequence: CAWRRAEQYF. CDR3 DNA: TGTGCCTGGAGGCGGGCGGAGCAGTACTTC.

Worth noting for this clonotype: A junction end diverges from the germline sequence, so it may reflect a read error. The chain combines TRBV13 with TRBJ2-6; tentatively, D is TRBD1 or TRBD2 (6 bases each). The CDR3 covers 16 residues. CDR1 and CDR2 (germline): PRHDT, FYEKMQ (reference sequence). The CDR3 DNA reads TGCGCCAGCAGCTTACAGGGAGGACTCGGGGCCAACGTCCTGACTTTC. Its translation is CASSLQGGLGANVLTF.

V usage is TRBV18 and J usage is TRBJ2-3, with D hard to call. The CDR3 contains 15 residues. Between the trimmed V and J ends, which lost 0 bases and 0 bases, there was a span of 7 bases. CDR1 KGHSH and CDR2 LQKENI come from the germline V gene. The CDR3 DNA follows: TGTGCCAGCTCACCACCGATCCCCAGCACAGATACGCAGTATTTT. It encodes CASSPPIPSTDTQYF. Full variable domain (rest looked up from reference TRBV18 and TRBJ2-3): NAGVMQNPRHLVRRRGQEARLRCSPMKGHSHVYWYRQLPEEGLKFMVYLQKENIIDESGMPKERFSAEFPKEGPSILRIQQVVRGDSAAYFCASSPPIPSTDTQYFGPGTRLTVL.

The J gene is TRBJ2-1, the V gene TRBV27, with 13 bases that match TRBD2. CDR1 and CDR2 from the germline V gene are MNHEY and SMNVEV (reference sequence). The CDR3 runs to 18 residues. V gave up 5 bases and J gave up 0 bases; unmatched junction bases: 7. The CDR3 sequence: CASSPEGLAGYSYNEQFF. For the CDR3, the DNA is TGTGCCAGCAGTCCAGAGGGACTAGCGGGGTACTCCTACAATGAGCAGTTCTTC.

The CDR3 nucleotides are TGTGCCAGCACACCCGCGCTTTTCCACGGTGAAAAACTGTTTTTT. It specifies CASTPALFHGEKLFF. J is TRBJ1-4 and V is TRBV12-3 or TRBV12-4; D call uncertain. V was shortened by 7 bases and J by 7 bases, with 19 bases between the two germline ends. The CDR3 sequence is 15 residues long.

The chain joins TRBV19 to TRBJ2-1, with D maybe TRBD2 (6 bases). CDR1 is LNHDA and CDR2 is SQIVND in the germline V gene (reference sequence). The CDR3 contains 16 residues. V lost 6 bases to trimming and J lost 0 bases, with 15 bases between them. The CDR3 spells CASREFGGPSYNEQFF. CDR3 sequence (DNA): TGTGCCAGTAGGGAATTCGGGGGACCCTCCTACAATGAGCAGTTCTTC.

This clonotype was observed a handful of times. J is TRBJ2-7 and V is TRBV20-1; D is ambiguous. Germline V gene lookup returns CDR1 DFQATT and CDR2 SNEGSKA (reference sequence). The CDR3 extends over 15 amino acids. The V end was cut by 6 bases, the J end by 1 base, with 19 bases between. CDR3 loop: CSAPRFGIQSYEQYF. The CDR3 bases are TGCAGTGCCCCAAGATTCGGAATACAGTCCTACGAGCAGTACTTC.

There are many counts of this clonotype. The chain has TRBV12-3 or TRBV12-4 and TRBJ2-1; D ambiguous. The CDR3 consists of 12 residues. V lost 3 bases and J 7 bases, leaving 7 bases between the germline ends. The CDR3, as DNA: TGTGCCAGCAGTTTTTTCGGGAATGAGCAGTTCTTC. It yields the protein CASSFFGNEQFF.

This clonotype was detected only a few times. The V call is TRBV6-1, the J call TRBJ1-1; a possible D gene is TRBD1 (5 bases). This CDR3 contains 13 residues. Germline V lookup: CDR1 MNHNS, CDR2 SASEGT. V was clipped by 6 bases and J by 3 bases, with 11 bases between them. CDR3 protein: CASRGDLDTEAFF. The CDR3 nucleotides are TGTGCCAGCAGGGGGGACCTTGACACTGAAGCTTTCTTT.

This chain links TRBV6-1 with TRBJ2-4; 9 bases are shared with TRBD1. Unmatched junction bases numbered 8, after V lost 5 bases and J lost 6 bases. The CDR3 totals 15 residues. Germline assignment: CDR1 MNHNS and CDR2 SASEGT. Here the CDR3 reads CASSPPTGQGNIQYF. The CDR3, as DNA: TGTGCCAGCAGTCCGCCGACGGGACAGGGAAACATTCAGTACTTC.

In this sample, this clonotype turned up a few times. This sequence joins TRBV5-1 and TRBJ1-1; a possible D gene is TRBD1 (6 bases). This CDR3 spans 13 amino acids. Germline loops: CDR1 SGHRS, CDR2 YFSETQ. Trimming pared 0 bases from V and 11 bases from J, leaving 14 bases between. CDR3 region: CASSLEGGSRAFF. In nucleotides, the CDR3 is TGCGCCAGCAGCTTGGAAGGGGGGTCCAGGGCTTTCTTT.

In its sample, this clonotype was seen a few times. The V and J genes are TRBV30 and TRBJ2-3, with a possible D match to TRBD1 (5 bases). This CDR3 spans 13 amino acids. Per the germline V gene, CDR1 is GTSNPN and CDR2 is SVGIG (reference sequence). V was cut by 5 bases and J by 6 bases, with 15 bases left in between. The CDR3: CAWASLGADTQYF. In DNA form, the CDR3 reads TGTGCCTGGGCGTCTCTAGGGGCGGATACGCAGTATTTT.

The chain's CDR3 is CASSKQAGAGETQYF. The CDR3 DNA sequence: TGTGCCAGCAGCAAGCAAGCGGGGGCAGGGGAGACCCAGTACTTC. The chain has TRBV7-6 and TRBJ2-5, with 8 bases that match TRBD2. The CDR3 consists of 15 residues. Germline trimming cut 5 bases from V and 5 bases from J; bases unmatched to any gene: 10. Germline assignment: CDR1 SGHVS and CDR2 FNYEAQ.

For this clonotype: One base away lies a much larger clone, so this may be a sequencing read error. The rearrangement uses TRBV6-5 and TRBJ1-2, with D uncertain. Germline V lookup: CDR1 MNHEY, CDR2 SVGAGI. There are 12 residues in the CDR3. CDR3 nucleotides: TGTGCCAGCAGTGTTACCGTCTATGGCTACTCCTTC. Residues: CASSVTVYGYSF.